Following are 30 T cell receptor beta chains from one sample sequenced in a study of spatial heterogeneity in lung cancer. Study-level results: Within tumors, counts of expanded alpha and beta TCRs tracked tumor mutation counts.

Regarding time point: sample taken at primary tumor resection. Their specific antigens are unknown. TCRdb recomputed calls from the 5' RACE reads with MiXCR, one row per CDR3 protein. The sample has 1,700 or so distinct CDR3 sequences, 20% to 25% seen once. Here the sequenced sample was lung tumor tissue, taken at surgery. The receptors derive from a male donor with early-stage non-small cell lung cancer.

A remark on this clonotype: This beta chain slipped into a library made for alpha chains as a stray read, so its size is not meaningful. V gene TRBV18 combines with J gene TRBJ1-4; tentatively, D is TRBD1 (5 bases). Trimming left V 6 bases short and J 7 bases short, with 6 bases between. Germline lookup yields CDR1 KGHSH and CDR2 LQKENI. The CDR3 has 11 residues. This chain's CDR3 is CASSGTEKLFF. CDR3 DNA sequence: TGTGCCAGCTCCGGGACTGAAAAACTGTTTTTT.

This clonotype is termed large (0.1 to 1%). This beta chain is off target for a library built for alpha chains, so its abundance means little. The rearrangement uses TRBV5-4 and TRBJ2-3; tentative D call: TRBD1 (5 bases). Trimming pared 3 bases from V and 6 bases from J, leaving 17 bases between. CDR3 size: 15 residues. In germline, CDR1 is SGHNT, CDR2 YYREEE (reference sequence). Here the CDR3 DNA reads TGTGCCAGCAGCTCTGGGGCCCTAGAGGTTGATACGCAGTATTTT. Translation: CASSSGALEVDTQYF.

In its sample, this clonotype ranks as medium-sized (0.01 to 0.1%). This beta chain turned up in a library designed for alpha chains; as an off-target read, its abundance says little. The chain combines TRBV20-1 with TRBJ1-1; D is ambiguous. This CDR3 region has 13 residues. Germline V gene sequence: CDR1 DFQATT, CDR2 SNEGSKA (reference sequence). Between the trimmed V and J ends, which lost 4 bases and 3 bases, there was a span of 12 bases. CDR3: CSAIARTDTEAFF. The CDR3 DNA reads TGCAGTGCTATTGCCAGGACCGACACTGAAGCTTTCTTT.

Concerning this clonotype itself: One end of the junction does not line up with germline, which may come from a read error. This beta chain turned up in a library designed for alpha chains; as an off-target read, its abundance says little. The rearrangement joins TRBV6-6 to TRBJ2-5, with D unclear. The CDR3 is made up of 11 amino acids. Germline loops: CDR1 MNHNY, CDR2 SVGAGI (reference sequence). The CDR3 sequence: CTSSYEKTQYF. The CDR3, as DNA: TGTACCAGCAGTTACGAGAAGACCCAGTACTTC.

In its sample, this clonotype is medium-sized. The library was prepared for alpha chains; this beta chain is a stray read, so its frequency means little. The rearrangement uses TRBV10-3 and TRBJ2-1, with TRBD2 identical over 14 bases. Unmatched junction bases numbered 9, after V lost 0 bases and J lost 8 bases. The CDR3 runs 18 residues. Germline V gene data show CDR1 as ENHRY and CDR2 as SYGVKD. The CDR3 protein is CAISESIGLAGGSDEQFF. In nucleotides, the CDR3 is TGTGCCATCAGTGAGTCTATAGGACTAGCGGGGGGTTCCGATGAGCAGTTCTTC.

By share, this clonotype counts as medium-sized (0.01 to 0.1%). This beta chain came through as a stray read in a library set up for alpha chains, and its size says little. The J gene is TRBJ1-1, the V gene TRBV7-6, with D unclear. V lost 5 bases to trimming and J lost 1 base, with 5 bases between them. This CDR3 region has 12 residues. Germline assignment: CDR1 SGHVS and CDR2 FNYEAQ. The CDR3 DNA sequence: TGTGCCAGCAGCCGGGAGAACACTGAAGCTTTCTTT. This translates into CASSRENTEAFF.

In its sample, this clonotype was seen a few times. One end of the junction does not line up with germline, which may come from a read error. The library was designed around alpha chains, so this beta chain is a stray read whose abundance carries little weight. The CDR3 nucleotides are TGTGTCAGCAGCTGGGGAGCCGGCTACGAGCAGTACTTC. This translates into CVSSWGAGYEQYF. V is TRBV28 and J is TRBJ2-7; the D gene is possibly TRBD2 (5 bases). The germline V gene has CDR1 MDHEN and CDR2 SYDVKM. The length of the CDR3 is 13 residues. The full variable domain, rest sourced from reference TRBV28 and TRBJ2-7, is DVKVTQSSRYLVKRTGEKVFLECVQDMDHENMFWYRQDPGLGLRLIYFSYDVKMKEKGDIPEGYSVSREKKERFSLILESASTNQTSMYLCVSSWGAGYEQYFGPGTRLTVT.

This clonotype is medium-sized in the sample. This beta chain is a stray read from a library made for alpha chains; its abundance is not meaningful. The V gene is TRBV10-3, the J gene TRBJ1-2; D is uncertain. Trimming shortened V by 3 bases and J by 3 bases, and 2 bases separated the two germline ends. CDR3 size: 11 residues. The germline V gene encodes CDR1 ENHRY and CDR2 SYGVKD. The DNA for the CDR3 is TGTGCCATCAGTGATGACTATGGCTACACCTTC. It translates to CAISDDYGYTF.

Within the sample, this clonotype is medium-sized. In a library made to pick up alpha chains, this beta chain is a stray read with a size that means little. The gene calls are TRBV10-2 and TRBJ2-2; no clear D. This CDR3 region has 16 residues. V lost 8 bases and J lost 4, with 20 bases in between. The germline CDR1 and CDR2 sequences are WSHSY and SAAADI. The CDR3 is CASGKAGSFGTGELFF. CDR3 DNA: TGCGCCAGCGGTAAAGCAGGTTCCTTTGGCACCGGGGAGCTGTTTTTT.

By share, this clonotype counts as medium-sized. In a library made to pick up alpha chains, this beta chain is a stray read with a size that means little. The chain couples TRBV2 to TRBJ2-5; D is undetermined. V was cut by 3 bases and J by 3 bases, with 8 bases left in between. Germline CDR1 SNHLY, CDR2 FYNNEI. The CDR3 consists of 13 residues. The CDR3, as DNA: TGTGCCAGCAGTGAGGCCCCCGAAGAGACCCAGTACTTC. Its translation is CASSEAPEETQYF.

This clonotype is medium-sized in the sample. This beta chain turned up in a library designed for alpha chains; as an off-target read, its abundance says little. CDR3 amino acids: CASSLAGTSGEDTQYF. Written as DNA, the CDR3 is TGTGCCAGCAGCTTGGCCGGGACTAGCGGGGAGGATACGCAGTATTTT. This chain links TRBV11-2 with TRBJ2-3; TRBD2 aligns across 13 bases. Germline V gene sequence: CDR1 SGHAT, CDR2 FQNNGV. The CDR3 covers 16 residues. The V segment lost 3 bases and the J segment 6 bases; nucleotides outside the gene matches: 6.

This clonotype is labeled medium-sized. This beta chain is an unintended read in a library built for alpha chains; its size means little. This chain connects TRBV21-1 to TRBJ1-2; the D call in the table, TRBD1, was not verified against the DNA. TRBV21-1 is a known pseudogene. The length of the CDR3 is 13 residues. CDR3 amino acids: CASSKKGDFGYTF. As DNA, the CDR3 is TGTGCCAGCAGCAAAAAGGGGGACTTCGGCTACACCTTC.

This clonotype qualifies as medium-sized (0.01 to 0.1%). This beta chain is a stray read from a library made for alpha chains; its abundance is not meaningful. The chain joins TRBV13 to TRBJ1-2; 8 nucleotides agree with TRBD1. The CDR3 is 13 amino acids. Unmatched junction bases numbered 1, after V lost 0 bases and J lost 7 bases. The germline V gene has CDR1 PRHDT and CDR2 FYEKMQ (reference sequence). The CDR3 loop is CASSLGQGAGYTF. As DNA, the CDR3 is TGTGCCAGCAGCTTAGGTCAGGGGGCTGGCTACACCTTC.

Comment on this clonotype: This beta chain appears as a stray read in a library generated for alpha chains; its size is not informative. This chain connects TRBV7-2 to TRBJ1-6; D remains unclear. Germline-derived CDR1 and CDR2 are SGHTA and FQGNSA. There are 15 residues in the CDR3. V was shortened by 1 base and J by 10 bases, with 14 bases between the two germline ends. CDR3 amino acids: CASSLESRHQSPLHF. The CDR3 DNA sequence: TGTGCCAGCAGCTTAGAGTCCAGGCACCAATCACCCCTCCACTTT.

By sample fraction, this clonotype is hyperexpanded. This beta chain slipped into a library made for alpha chains as a stray read, so its size is not meaningful. V and J are TRBV18 and TRBJ2-3, with D tentatively TRBD2 (6 bases). Germline CDR1 is KGHSH and CDR2 is LQKENI. The CDR3 length is 15 residues. Trimming took off 0 bases at V and 5 bases at J, with 12 bases between the two ends. CDR3 in DNA: TGTGCCAGCTCACCACCCCGTCCGGAGGGAGATACGCAGTATTTT. Translation gives CASSPPRPEGDTQYF.

This clonotype is categorized as medium-sized. The library was built for alpha chains, so this beta chain is an off-target read and its size means little. The rearrangement uses TRBV7-2 and TRBJ2-2; D is perhaps TRBD1 (6 bases). The germline V gene has CDR1 SGHTA and CDR2 FQGNSA. With 5 bases removed from V and 2 bases from J, the gap between germline ends came to 12 bases. The CDR3 runs to 15 residues. The CDR3 sequence: CASSPTGHNTGELFF. The CDR3 DNA reads as TGTGCCAGCAGCCCCACGGGACACAACACCGGGGAGCTGTTTTTT.

This clonotype qualifies as medium-sized. The size of this beta chain means little, since it is a stray read in a library made for alpha chains. V gene TRBV4-1 combines with J gene TRBJ2-7, with 8 bases matching TRBD1. This CDR3 spans 15 amino acids. V lost 3 bases and J lost 2; bases outside the gene matches: 6. CDR1 is MGHRA and CDR2 is YSYEKL in the germline V gene. Here the CDR3 reads CASSQSGTGAYEQYF. CDR3 nucleotides: TGCGCCAGCAGCCAGTCCGGGACAGGCGCCTACGAGCAGTACTTC.

In its sample, this clonotype is medium-sized. The library was prepared for alpha chains; this beta chain is a stray read, so its frequency means little. The gene calls are TRBV28 and TRBJ1-5; D call uncertain. Trimming stripped 3 bases from V and 3 bases from J, with 6 bases between. Germline assignment: CDR1 MDHEN and CDR2 SYDVKM. The CDR3 has 13 amino acids. CDR3 nucleotide sequence: TGTGCCAGCAGTTTGATGGACAATCAGCCCCAGCATTTT. Amino acids: CASSLMDNQPQHF.

By frequency in the sample, this clonotype is medium-sized. Because this beta chain is a stray read in a library intended to capture alpha chains, its abundance should not be given much weight. The chain uses TRBV7-9 and TRBJ2-1; D gene ambiguous. Per germline, CDR1 SEHNR and CDR2 FQNEAQ (reference sequence). V was trimmed by 5 bases and J by 6 bases, leaving 8 bases between them. The CDR3 runs 12 residues. CDR3 nucleotide sequence: TGTGCCAGCAGCCTAACCGTCAATGAGCAGTTCTTC. Protein sequence: CASSLTVNEQFF.

Within the sample, this clonotype is medium-sized. This beta chain came through as a stray read in a library set up for alpha chains, and its size says little. The chain joins TRBV6-1 to TRBJ2-1; D not resolved. Germline CDR1 MNHNS, CDR2 SASEGT. Trimming left V 1 base short and J 6 bases short, with 4 bases between. CDR3 length: 12 residues. In DNA, the CDR3 is TGTGCCAGCAGTGAAGGGCTCAATGAGCAGTTCTTC. Translated: CASSEGLNEQFF.

Within the sample, this clonotype is medium-sized (0.01 to 0.1%). This beta chain was picked up by a library intended for alpha chains and is off target, so its count carries little meaning. This chain links TRBV12-3 or TRBV12-4 with TRBJ2-1, with 7 bases lining up with TRBD2. The CDR3 loop spans 16 amino acids. V dropped 2 bases and J dropped 0; count of bases not matched to a gene: 4. This CDR3 reads CASSLYGGGSYNEQFF. CDR3 nucleotides: TGTGCCAGCAGTTTATATGGGGGGGGCTCCTACAATGAGCAGTTCTTC.

Judged by abundance, this clonotype is medium-sized (0.01 to 0.1%). This beta chain appears as a stray read in a library generated for alpha chains; its size is not informative. The rearrangement joins TRBV6-1 to TRBJ2-7, with TRBD1 matching 9 bases. Germline V gene lookup returns CDR1 MNHNS and CDR2 SASEGT. There are 14 residues in the CDR3. With V trimmed by 6 bases and J by 3 bases, 6 bases remained unmatched. The CDR3 nucleotides are TGTGCCAGCAGCCGGGACAGGGCCTTCTACGAGCAGTACGTC. It yields the protein CASSRDRAFYEQYV.

Judged by abundance, this clonotype is medium-sized. The library was designed around alpha chains, so this beta chain is a stray read whose abundance carries little weight. The rearrangement joins TRBV2 to TRBJ2-2; 10 positions match TRBD2. CDR3 size: 15 residues. With V trimmed by 8 bases and J by 6 bases, 9 bases remained unmatched. Per the germline V gene, CDR1 is SNHLY and CDR2 is FYNNEI. The CDR3 region has the DNA TGTGCCAGCGGCCGTCTAGCGGGAGACCCCGGGGAGCTGTTTTTT. Protein sequence: CASGRLAGDPGELFF.

Remarks on this clonotype: This beta chain is an unintended read in a library built for alpha chains; its size means little. The chain recombines TRBV6-5 with TRBJ1-1; 8 nucleotides align to TRBD1. The V gene end was trimmed by 5 bases and the J gene end by 4 bases; junction bases not matched to a gene: 9. There are 15 residues in the CDR3. CDR1 is MNHEY, CDR2 SVGAGI, per germline. CDR3: CASSLRTGRGTEAFF. The CDR3 coding sequence is TGTGCCAGCAGTCTCCGGACAGGGAGAGGCACTGAAGCTTTCTTT.

This clonotype was seen a few times. Within a library made for alpha chains, this beta chain is off target, and its count is uninformative. V is TRBV3-1 and J is TRBJ2-7; 8 bases map to TRBD2. Per the germline V gene, CDR1 is LGHDT and CDR2 is YNNKEL (reference sequence). This CDR3 region has 15 residues. V dropped 6 bases and J dropped 2; count of bases not matched to a gene: 9. This CDR3 is CASRVSAGAAYEQYF. CDR3 DNA: TGTGCCAGCAGGGTTTCAGCGGGAGCCGCCTACGAGCAGTACTTC.

This clonotype is deemed medium-sized. This beta chain represents an off-target read in a library built for alpha chains; its size is of limited meaning. The chain joins TRBV2 to TRBJ2-6, with 9 bases that match TRBD1. The CDR3 is made up of 17 amino acids. Per the germline V gene, CDR1 is SNHLY and CDR2 is FYNNEI. V gave up 6 bases and J gave up 1 base; unmatched junction bases: 7. The CDR3 sequence is CASRGDRVRSGANVLTF. CDR3 nucleotide sequence: TGTGCCAGCAGGGGGGACAGGGTGCGGTCTGGGGCCAACGTCCTGACTTTC.

By share, this clonotype counts as medium-sized. Within a library made for alpha chains, this beta chain is off target, and its count is uninformative. The chain has TRBV2 and TRBJ2-1; 7 bases match TRBD2. Losses at the gene ends were 7 bases for V and 4 bases for J; bases not matched to a gene: 10. This CDR3 region has 15 residues. The germline V gene has CDR1 SNHLY and CDR2 FYNNEI. CDR3 in amino acids: CASIFRLADYNEQFF. The CDR3 bases are TGTGCCAGCATATTTAGGCTAGCGGATTACAATGAGCAGTTCTTC. Complete variable domain (other parts from reference TRBV2 and TRBJ2-1): EPEVTQTPSHQVTQMGQEVILRCVPISNHLYFYWYRQILGQKVEFLVSFYNNEISEKSEIFDDQFSVERPDGSNFTLKIRSTKLEDSAMYFCASIFRLADYNEQFFGPGTRLTVL.

This clonotype qualifies as medium-sized (0.01 to 0.1%). This beta chain appears as a stray read in a library generated for alpha chains; its size is not informative. This rearrangement joins TRBV20-1 to TRBJ1-5; D unclear. The germline gives CDR1 DFQATT, CDR2 SNEGSKA (reference sequence). V was pared by 0 bases and J by 0 bases, with 9 bases between. CDR3 length: 15 amino acids. The CDR3 here is CSARDRRSSNQPQHF. The CDR3 bases are TGCAGTGCTAGAGATCGGAGGTCTAGCAATCAGCCCCAGCATTTT.

By share, this clonotype counts as medium-sized. The size of this beta chain means little, since it is a stray read in a library made for alpha chains. The chain carries TRBV24-1 and TRBJ1-2; TRBD1 is a possible D gene (5 bases). Germline V gene data show CDR1 as KGHDR and CDR2 as SFDVKD. The CDR3 is 13 residues long. Trimming left V 4 bases short and J 8 bases short, with 13 bases between. As DNA, the CDR3 is TGTGCCACCAGTGACGCTAACCGGGACGGCTACACCTTC. This gives the protein CATSDANRDGYTF.

Remarks on this clonotype: The library was designed around alpha chains, so this beta chain is a stray read whose abundance carries little weight. This chain connects TRBV19 to TRBJ2-3; 7 bases are shared with TRBD1. The CDR3 covers 13 residues. The germline CDR1 and CDR2 sequences are LNHDA and SQIVND (reference sequence). After removal of 8 bases from V and 5 bases from J, the junction contained 7 bases not matched to a gene. CDR3 in DNA: TGTGCCAGTGCGCCTGACAGGGAAGATACGCAGTATTTT. Translating gives CASAPDREDTQYF.